The clone carrying this T cell receptor beta chain was picked up many times. This CDR3 is built from 14 residues. V lost 6 bases and J lost 3; bases outside the gene matches: 4. This record belongs to a study of patients and donors after allogeneic stem cell transplantation. TCRdb recomputed calls from the RT-PCR reads with MiXCR, one row per CDR3 protein. In the table there are tens of thousands of distinct CDR3 sequences, 5% of which are singletons. This chain links TRBV12-3 or TRBV12-4 with TRBJ1-5; TRBD1 agrees at 8 bases. The sequencing input was blood, either unsorted or a sorted T cell fraction (not recorded which). This clonotype was sampled from a human donor who was either an allogeneic HSCT recipient or a stem cell or donor lymphocyte infusion donor (not recorded which). It is not recorded whose cells these are; they may come from a transplant donor. CDR3 sequence reads: CASSTGGNNQPQHF. The CDR3 nucleotides read TGTGCCAGCAGCACAGGGGGGAACAATCAGCCCCAGCATTTT.